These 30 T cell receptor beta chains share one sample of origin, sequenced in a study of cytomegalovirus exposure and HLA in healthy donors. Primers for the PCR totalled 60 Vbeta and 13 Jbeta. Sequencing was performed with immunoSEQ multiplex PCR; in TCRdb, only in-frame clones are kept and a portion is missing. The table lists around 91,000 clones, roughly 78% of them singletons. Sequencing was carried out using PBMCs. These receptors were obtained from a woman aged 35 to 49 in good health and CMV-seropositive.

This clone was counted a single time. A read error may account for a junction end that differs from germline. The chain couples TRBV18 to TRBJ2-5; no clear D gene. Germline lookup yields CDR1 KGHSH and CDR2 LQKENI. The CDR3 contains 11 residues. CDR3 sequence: CASSPKEAQYF. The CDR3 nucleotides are TGTGCCAGCTCACCCAAAGAGGCCCAGTACTTC.

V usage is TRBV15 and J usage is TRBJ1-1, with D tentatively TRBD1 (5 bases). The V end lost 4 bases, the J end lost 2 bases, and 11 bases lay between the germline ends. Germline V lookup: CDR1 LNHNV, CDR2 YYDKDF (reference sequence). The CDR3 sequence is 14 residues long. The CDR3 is CATSKRGLNTEAFF. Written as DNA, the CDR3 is TGTGCCACCAGCAAAAGGGGACTAAACACTGAAGCTTTCTTT. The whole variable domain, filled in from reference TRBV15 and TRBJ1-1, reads DAMVIQNPRYQVTQFGKPVTLSCSQTLNHNVMYWYQQKSSQAPKLLFHYYDKDFNNEADTPDNFQSRRPNTSFCFLDIRSPGLGDTAMYLCATSKRGLNTEAFFGQGTRLTVV.

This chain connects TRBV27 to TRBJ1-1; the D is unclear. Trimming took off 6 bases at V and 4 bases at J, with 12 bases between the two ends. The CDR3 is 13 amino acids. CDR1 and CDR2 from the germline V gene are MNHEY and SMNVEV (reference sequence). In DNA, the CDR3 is TGTGCCAGCAGGACGGGAGCGGGCACTGAAGCTTTCTTT. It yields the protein CASRTGAGTEAFF.

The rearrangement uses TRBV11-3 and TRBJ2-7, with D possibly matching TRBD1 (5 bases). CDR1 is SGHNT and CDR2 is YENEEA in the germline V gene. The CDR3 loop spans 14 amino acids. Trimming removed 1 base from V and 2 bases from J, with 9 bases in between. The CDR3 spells CASSLGGNTYEQYF. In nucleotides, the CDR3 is TGTGCCAGCAGCTTAGGGGGCAATACCTACGAGCAGTACTTC.

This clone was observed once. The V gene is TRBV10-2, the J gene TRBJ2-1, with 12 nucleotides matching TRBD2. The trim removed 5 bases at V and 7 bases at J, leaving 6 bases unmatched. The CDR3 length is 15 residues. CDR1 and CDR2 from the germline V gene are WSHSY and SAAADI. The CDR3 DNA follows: TGCGCCAGCAGTCAAGCTAGCGGGAGGGAAAATGAGCAGTTCTTC. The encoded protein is CASSQASGRENEQFF.

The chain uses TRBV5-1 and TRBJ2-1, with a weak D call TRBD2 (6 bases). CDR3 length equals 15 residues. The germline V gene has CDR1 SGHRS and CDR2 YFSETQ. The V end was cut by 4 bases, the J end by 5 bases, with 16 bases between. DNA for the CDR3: TGCGCCAGCAGCGAATCTAGCGTGACTCACAATGAGCAGTTCTTC. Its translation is CASSESSVTHNEQFF.

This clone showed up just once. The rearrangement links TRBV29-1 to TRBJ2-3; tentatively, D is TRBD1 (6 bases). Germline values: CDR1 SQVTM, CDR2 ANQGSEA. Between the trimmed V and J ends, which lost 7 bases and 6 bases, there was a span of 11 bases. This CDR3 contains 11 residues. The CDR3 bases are TGCAGCGCGCCCAGGGGTGATACGCAGTATTTT. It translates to CSAPRGDTQYF.

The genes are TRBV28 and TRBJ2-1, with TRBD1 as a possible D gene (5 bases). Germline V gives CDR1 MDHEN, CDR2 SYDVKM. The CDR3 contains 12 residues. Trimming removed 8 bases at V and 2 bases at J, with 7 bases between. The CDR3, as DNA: TGTGCCAGCGGGGCGGCCTACAATGAGCAGTTCTTC. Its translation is CASGAAYNEQFF.

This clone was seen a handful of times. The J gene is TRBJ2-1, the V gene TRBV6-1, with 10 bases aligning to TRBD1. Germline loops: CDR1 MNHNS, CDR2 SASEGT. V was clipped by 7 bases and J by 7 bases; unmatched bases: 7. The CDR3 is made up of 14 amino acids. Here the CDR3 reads CASTGQGESNEQFF. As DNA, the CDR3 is TGTGCCAGCACAGGACAGGGGGAATCGAATGAGCAGTTCTTC.

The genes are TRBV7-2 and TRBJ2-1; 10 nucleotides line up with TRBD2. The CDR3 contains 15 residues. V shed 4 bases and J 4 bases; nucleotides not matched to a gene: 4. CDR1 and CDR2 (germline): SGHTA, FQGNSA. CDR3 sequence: CASSSTSGPYNEQFF. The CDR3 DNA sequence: TGTGCCAGCAGCTCGACTAGCGGGCCTTACAATGAGCAGTTCTTC.

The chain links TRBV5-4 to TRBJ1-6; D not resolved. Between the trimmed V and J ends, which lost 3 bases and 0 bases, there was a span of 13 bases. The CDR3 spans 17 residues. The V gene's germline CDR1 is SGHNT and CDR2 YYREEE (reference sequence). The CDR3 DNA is TGTGCCAGCAGCTCCCGAGGTAGGAGCTCCTATAATTCACCCCTCCACTTT. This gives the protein CASSSRGRSSYNSPLHF.

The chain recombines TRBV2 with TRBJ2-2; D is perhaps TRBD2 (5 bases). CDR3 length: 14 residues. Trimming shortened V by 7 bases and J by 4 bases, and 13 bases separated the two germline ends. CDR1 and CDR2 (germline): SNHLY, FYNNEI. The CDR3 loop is CASTQQAGTGELFF. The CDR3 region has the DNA TGTGCCAGCACGCAGCAGGCGGGCACCGGGGAGCTGTTTTTT.

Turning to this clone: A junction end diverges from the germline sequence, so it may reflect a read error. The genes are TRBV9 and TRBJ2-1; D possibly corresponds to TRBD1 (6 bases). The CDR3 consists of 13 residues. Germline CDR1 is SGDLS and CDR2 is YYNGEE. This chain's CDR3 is CANSVDSDNEQFF. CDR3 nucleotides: TGTGCCAACAGCGTGGACAGCGATAATGAGCAGTTCTTC.

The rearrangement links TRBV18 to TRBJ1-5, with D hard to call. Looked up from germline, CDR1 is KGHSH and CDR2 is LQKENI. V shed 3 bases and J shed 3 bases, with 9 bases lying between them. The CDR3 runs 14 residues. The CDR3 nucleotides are TGTGCCAGCTCACCTATGGCTGACAATCAGCCCCAGCATTTT. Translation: CASSPMADNQPQHF.

The CDR3 nucleotides are TGTGCCAGCAGGCGGGCAGGGGGAACCCAAGAGACCCAGTACTTC. It is translated as CASRRAGGTQETQYF. The V gene is TRBV6-5, the J gene TRBJ2-5; TRBD1 aligns across 7 bases. Germline CDR1 MNHEY, CDR2 SVGAGI. The V gene end was trimmed by 6 bases and the J gene end by 1 base; junction bases not matched to a gene: 8. The CDR3 runs to 15 residues.

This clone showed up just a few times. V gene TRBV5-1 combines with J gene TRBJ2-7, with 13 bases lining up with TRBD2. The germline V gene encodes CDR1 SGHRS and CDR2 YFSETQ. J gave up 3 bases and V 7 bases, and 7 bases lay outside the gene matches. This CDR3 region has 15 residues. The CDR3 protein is CASGPGLAGIYEQYF. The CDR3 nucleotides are TGCGCCAGCGGGCCGGGACTAGCGGGGATCTACGAGCAGTACTTC.

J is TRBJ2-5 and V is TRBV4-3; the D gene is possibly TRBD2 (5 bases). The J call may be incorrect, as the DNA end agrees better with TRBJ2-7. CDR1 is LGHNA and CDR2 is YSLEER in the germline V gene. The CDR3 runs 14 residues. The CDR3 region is CASSQVGNSYEQYF. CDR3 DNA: TGCGCCAGCAGCCAAGTCGGGAACTCCTACGAGCAGTACTTC.

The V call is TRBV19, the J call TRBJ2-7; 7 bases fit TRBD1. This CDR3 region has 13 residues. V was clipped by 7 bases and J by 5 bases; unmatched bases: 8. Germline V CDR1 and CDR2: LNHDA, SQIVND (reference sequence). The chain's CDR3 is CASTIRQGHEQYF. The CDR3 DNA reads TGTGCCAGTACTATCCGACAGGGCCACGAGCAGTACTTC.

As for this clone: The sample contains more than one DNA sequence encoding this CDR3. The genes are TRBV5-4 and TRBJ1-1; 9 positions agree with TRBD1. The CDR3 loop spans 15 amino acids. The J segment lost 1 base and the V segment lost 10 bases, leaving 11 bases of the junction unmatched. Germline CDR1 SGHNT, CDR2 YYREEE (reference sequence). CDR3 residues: CAGRDRVRGNTEAFF. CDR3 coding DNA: TGTGCCGGCCGGGACAGGGTGCGGGGGAACACTGAAGCTTTCTTT.

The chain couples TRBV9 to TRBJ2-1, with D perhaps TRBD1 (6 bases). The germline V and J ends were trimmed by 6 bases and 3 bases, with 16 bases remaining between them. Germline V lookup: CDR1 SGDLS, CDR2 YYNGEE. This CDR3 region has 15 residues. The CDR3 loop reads CASTPGDEGYNEQFF. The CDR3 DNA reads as TGTGCCAGCACCCCAGGGGACGAGGGCTACAATGAGCAGTTCTTC.

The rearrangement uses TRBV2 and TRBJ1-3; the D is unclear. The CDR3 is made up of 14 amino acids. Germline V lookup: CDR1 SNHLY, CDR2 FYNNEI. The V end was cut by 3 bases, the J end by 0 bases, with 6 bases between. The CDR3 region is CASSDLDSGNTIYF. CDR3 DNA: TGTGCCAGCAGTGACCTAGACTCTGGAAACACCATATATTTT.

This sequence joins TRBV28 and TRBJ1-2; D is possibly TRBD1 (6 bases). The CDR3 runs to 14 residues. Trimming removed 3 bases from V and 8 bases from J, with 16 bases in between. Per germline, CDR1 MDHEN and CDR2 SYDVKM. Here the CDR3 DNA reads TGTGCCAGCAGTTTTCTCAGACAGGCGGGCGGCTACACCTTC. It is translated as CASSFLRQAGGYTF.

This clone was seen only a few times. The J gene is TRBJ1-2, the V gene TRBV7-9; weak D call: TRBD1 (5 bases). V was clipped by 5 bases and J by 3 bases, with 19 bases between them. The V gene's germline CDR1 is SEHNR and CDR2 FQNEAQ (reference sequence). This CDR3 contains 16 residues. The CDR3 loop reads CASSPQDIWIDYGYTF. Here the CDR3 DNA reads TGTGCCAGCAGCCCACAGGACATATGGATCGACTATGGCTACACCTTC.

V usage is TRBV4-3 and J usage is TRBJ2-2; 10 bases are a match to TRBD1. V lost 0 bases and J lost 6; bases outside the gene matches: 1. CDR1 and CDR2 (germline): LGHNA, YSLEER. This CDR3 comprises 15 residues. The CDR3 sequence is CASSQEGQGPGELFF. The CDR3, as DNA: TGCGCCAGCAGCCAAGAGGGACAGGGGCCCGGGGAGCTGTTTTTT.

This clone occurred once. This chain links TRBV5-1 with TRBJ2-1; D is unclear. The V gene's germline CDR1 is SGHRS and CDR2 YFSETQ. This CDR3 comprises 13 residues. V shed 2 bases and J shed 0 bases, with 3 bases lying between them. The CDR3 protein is CASSFISYNEQFF. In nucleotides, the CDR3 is TGCGCCAGCAGCTTTATCTCCTACAATGAGCAGTTCTTC.

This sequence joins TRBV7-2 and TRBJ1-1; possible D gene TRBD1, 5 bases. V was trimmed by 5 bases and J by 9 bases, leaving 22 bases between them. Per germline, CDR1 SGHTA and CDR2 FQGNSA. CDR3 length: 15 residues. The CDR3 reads CASSPATVQDGKAFF. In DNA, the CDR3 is TGTGCCAGCAGCCCTGCGACAGTCCAAGATGGAAAAGCTTTCTTT.

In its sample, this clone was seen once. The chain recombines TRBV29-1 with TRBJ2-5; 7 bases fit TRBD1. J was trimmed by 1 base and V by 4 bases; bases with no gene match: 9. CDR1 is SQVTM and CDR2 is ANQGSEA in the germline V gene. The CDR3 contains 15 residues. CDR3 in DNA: TGCAGCGTTGCTGAGTCCGGACAGGCCCAAGAGACCCAGTACTTC. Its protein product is CSVAESGQAQETQYF.

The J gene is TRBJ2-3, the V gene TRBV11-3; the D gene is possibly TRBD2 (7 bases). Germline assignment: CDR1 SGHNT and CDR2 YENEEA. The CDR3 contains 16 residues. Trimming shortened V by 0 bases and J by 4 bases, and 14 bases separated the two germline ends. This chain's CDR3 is CASSLEGGGAPDTQYF. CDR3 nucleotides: TGTGCCAGCAGCTTAGAGGGGGGGGGCGCCCCAGATACGCAGTATTTT.

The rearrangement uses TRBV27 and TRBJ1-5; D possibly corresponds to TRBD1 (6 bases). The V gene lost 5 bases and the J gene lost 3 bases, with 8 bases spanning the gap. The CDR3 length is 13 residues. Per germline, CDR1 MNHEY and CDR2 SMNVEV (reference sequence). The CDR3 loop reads CASSPGANQPQHF. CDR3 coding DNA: TGTGCCAGCAGTCCAGGGGCCAATCAGCCCCAGCATTTT.

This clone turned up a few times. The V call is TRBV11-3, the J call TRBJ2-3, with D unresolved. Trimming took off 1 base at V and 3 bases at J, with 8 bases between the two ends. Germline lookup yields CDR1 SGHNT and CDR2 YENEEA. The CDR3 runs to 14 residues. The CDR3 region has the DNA TGTGCCAGCAGCTTAGGACAAACTACAGATACGCAGTATTTT. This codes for CASSLGQTTDTQYF.